This T cell receptor (beta chain) was obtained from a study of radiation and T cells in renal cell carcinoma (dated by TCRdb to the early 2020s). Context from the whole study: TCR beta sequencing covered fewer than 60 samples in total, comprising roughly 25 tumors and roughly 27 peripheral blood samples. The last blood draw happened 4 weeks after radiation, timed to coincide with nephrectomy. Across all 50 or so samples, 4,016,671 unique CDR3 nucleotide sequences encoding around 2.8 million unique CDR3 amino acid sequences were identified.

Study-wide findings and limitations: Tracking of blood repertoire dynamics stopped at about 4 weeks after treatment, with no follow-up past that point. In blood, the top tumor clonotypes increased from baseline to 2 weeks after radiation and then shrank by 4 weeks, which suggests a temporary expansion of tumor-resident clones. Because no pretreatment tumor biopsies were available, whether clonotypes were present in the tumor at baseline could not be determined. Effects of radiation dose or scheduling on the TCR repertoire could not be addressed with the single-armed trial design.

As concerns this clone: Its antigen is still unknown. No much larger clone exists at a distance of one base, and base qualities are not known.

Clipping removes 8 bases from V and 0 bases from J, with 2 as the unmatched junction base count. The CDR1 and CDR2 encoded by the germline V gene (reference sequence) are LNHDA and SQIVND. Including cysteine and phenylalanine, the CDR3 has 14 amino acids. Only CDR3 DNA remains: 42 bases, in frame from the first base. The intended sense of this specimen's time point label: blood 4 weeks post-SBRT, at nephrectomy. Explained via the paper, the treatment or condition label denotes: 15 Gy SBRT to primary tumor, nephrectomy 4 weeks later. Samples came from a clinical trial, in which primary renal cell carcinomas received 15 Gy stereotactic body radiation therapy followed by nephrectomy 4 weeks later. Serial peripheral blood from radiation-treated patients was sampled at baseline, 2 weeks and 4 weeks after SBRT to track tumor-enriched clonotypes. All patients had renal cell carcinoma with clear cell pathology. Genomic DNA for TCR sequencing was prepared using the QIAamp DNA Blood Mini Kit (Qiagen). The analyses included only samples that passed all quality control checks.

TCR beta libraries were generated from genomic DNA with the immunoSEQ kit, following the manufacturer's recommendations. To prepare libraries, a first multiplex PCR with proprietary primers was run, followed by a second PCR that added unique barcodes, and a bead cleanup was done after each round. Each sample batch included a kit-provided positive control reaction and a negative control reaction. The final libraries were assessed on an Agilent 4200 TapeStation D1000 ScreenTape, pooled by volume, and quantified by qPCR. Sequencing was performed on an Illumina NextSeq500 using a MidOutput 150-cycle cartridge, with 156 Read1 cycles, 15 Index1 cycles, and the kit custom primers. The pooled library was loaded at 0.75 to 1 pM, and approximately 20% PhiX control was spiked in. Per the source publication's procedure: Vendor-processed data were analyzed in R, and a clonotype was defined as all T cells sharing the same CDR3 nucleotide sequence. In the clone abundance analyses, frequencies in each sample were normalized to that sample's 10,000 most abundant clones. Public T cell clones, which averaged fewer than five per sample, were removed prior to analysis. Tumor-enriched clonotypes and baseline blood-enriched clonotypes were defined as those with an abundance difference of at least 32-fold between compartments. A beta-binomial differential abundance model was applied to find clonotypes that expanded or contracted between blood time points. The Baroni-Urbani and Buser coefficient was used to measure tumor-blood repertoire similarity, and groups were compared with two-tailed Wilcoxon tests in R. TCRdb retrieved this table from immuneACCESS and kept in-frame rearrangements only. Not all clones are present; in checked studies, unresolved V genes account for under half, and no reason is known for the remainder. V, J and clone size were drawn from that table, and D and trimming were deduced from the DNA. In this sample the table shows under 200,000 clones, 88% of which occur a single time. The leading ten clones occupy approximately 11% of the sample.

This TCR was sampled from a woman aged 45 to 65 with renal cell carcinoma. The sample was blood, taken from a patient whose treatment included radiotherapy and nephrectomy. This sequence uses TRBV19 and TRBJ1-3; the junction holds 9 bases that match TRBD1. CDR3 protein: CASGQGTSGNTIYF. Here is the DNA: TGTGCCAGTGGACAGGGGACCTCTGGAAACACCATATATTTT.